The 15 T cell receptor beta chains in this list originate from one sample, sequenced in a study of blood T cell repertoires in COVID-19. Some clones are missing from TCRdb's copy, which holds only in-frame ones; the method was immunoSEQ multiplex PCR. The profile covers about 330,000 clones, with 70% to 90% appearing a single time and approximately 4% taken by the ten largest. Sequenced: peripheral blood. These receptors all stem from a woman aged 45 to 65 with active or convalescent COVID-19.

The chain is built from TRBV27 and TRBJ1-2, with D unresolved. The CDR3 consists of 13 residues. V was pared by 3 bases and J by 4 bases, with 9 bases between. Germline loops: CDR1 MNHEY, CDR2 SMNVEV (reference sequence). The CDR3 here is CASSLSNGYGYTF. The DNA of the CDR3 is TGTGCCAGCAGTTTGAGTAATGGCTATGGCTACACCTTC.

J is TRBJ2-7 and V is TRBV27, with TRBD2 matching 8 bases. Trimming took 5 bases from V and 2 from J; bases not matched to a gene: 14. This CDR3 contains 17 residues. The germline V gene encodes CDR1 MNHEY and CDR2 SMNVEV (reference sequence). Here the CDR3 DNA reads TGTGCCAGCAGTAAACCGGGGGGGGCTAGCGGGCCCTACGAGCAGTACTTC. Translation: CASSKPGGASGPYEQYF.

This chain uses TRBV7-6 with TRBJ2-3; TRBD2 might be the D (6 bases). Per the germline V gene, CDR1 is SGHVS and CDR2 is FNYEAQ. The CDR3 is made up of 16 amino acids. V lost 1 base and J 0 bases, leaving 11 bases between the germline ends. The CDR3 coding sequence is TGTGCCAGCAGCTTAGTGGGAGGAAGAAGCACAGATACGCAGTATTTT. Translating gives CASSLVGGRSTDTQYF.

CDR3 sequence (DNA): TGTGCCAGCAGCTTACAAGCGGGAGTAACCGGGGAGCTGTTTTTT. This sequence encodes CASSLQAGVTGELFF. This chain connects TRBV7-3 to TRBJ2-2, with 8 bases identical to TRBD2. Germline V gene data show CDR1 as SGHTA and CDR2 as FQGTGA. V gave up 2 bases and J gave up 5 bases; unmatched junction bases: 4. The CDR3 sequence is 15 residues long.

Written as DNA, the CDR3 is TGTGCCAGTAGTATCCCTCCGGGAGAGACCCAGTACTTC. This encodes CASSIPPGETQYF. This sequence joins TRBV19 and TRBJ2-5; D is uncertain. Trimming removed 3 bases from V and 4 bases from J, with 9 bases in between. This CDR3 has 13 residues. Per germline, CDR1 LNHDA and CDR2 SQIVND (reference sequence).

In its sample, this clone was seen a few times. The V call is TRBV4-3, the J call TRBJ1-3; 10 nucleotides match TRBD1. V was pared by 2 bases and J by 8 bases, with 18 bases of the junction left unmatched. This CDR3 region has 19 residues. Germline CDR1 reads LGHNA; CDR2 reads YSLEER. This chain's CDR3 is CASSQSWVGDRGFVDTIYF. CDR3 in DNA: TGCGCCAGCAGCCAAAGTTGGGTAGGGGACAGGGGCTTTGTGGACACCATATATTTT.

The rearrangement joins TRBV29-1 to TRBJ2-5, with D hard to call. Germline CDR1 SQVTM, CDR2 ANQGSEA. The CDR3 contains 14 residues. V lost 1 base, J lost 0 bases, and 9 bases lay in between. CDR3 in DNA: TGCAGCGTTGAAGCTCCAGGTCACCAAGAGACCCAGTACTTC. Its protein product is CSVEAPGHQETQYF.

The chain has TRBV15 and TRBJ2-1; TRBD2 aligns across 10 bases. After removal of 2 bases from V and 8 bases from J, the junction contained 12 bases not matched to a gene. From germline, CDR1 is LNHNV and CDR2 YYDKDF (reference sequence). This CDR3 spans 17 amino acids. Here the CDR3 reads CATSRIGVGLANYEQFF. As DNA, the CDR3 is TGTGCCACCAGCAGAATAGGGGTGGGACTAGCGAATTATGAGCAGTTCTTC.

V gene TRBV2 combines with J gene TRBJ2-7; a weak D match, TRBD1 (8 bases). Germline V gives CDR1 SNHLY, CDR2 FYNNEI. This CDR3 region has 14 residues. V gave up 7 bases and J gave up 4 bases, with 17 bases separating them. The CDR3, as DNA: TGTGCCAGCACGGGGGGACAGGCCCTTTACGAGCAGTACTTC. Protein product: CASTGGQALYEQYF.

This sequence joins TRBV28 and TRBJ2-7, with D maybe TRBD2 (6 bases). The CDR3 covers 16 residues. CDR1 and CDR2 (germline): MDHEN, SYDVKM. The V end was cut by 6 bases, the J end by 0 bases, with 18 bases between. This chain's CDR3 is CASRWRGSRSSYEQYF. CDR3 nucleotides: TGTGCCAGCAGGTGGAGGGGCAGCAGGAGCTCCTACGAGCAGTACTTC. Drawing the rest from reference TRBV28 and TRBJ2-7, the complete variable domain is DVKVTQSSRYLVKRTGEKVFLECVQDMDHENMFWYRQDPGLGLRLIYFSYDVKMKEKGDIPEGYSVSREKKERFSLILESASTNQTSMYLCASRWRGSRSSYEQYFGPGTRLTVT.

The chain couples TRBV9 to TRBJ2-5; TRBD2 matches 10 bases. Germline loops: CDR1 SGDLS, CDR2 YYNGEE. The CDR3 extends over 16 amino acids. J was trimmed by 5 bases and V by 0 bases; bases with no gene match: 7. The CDR3 nucleotides are TGTGCCAGCAGCGTAGCAGCGGGAGGGCCCGGCGAGACCCAGTACTTC. Amino acid sequence: CASSVAAGGPGETQYF.

The chain couples TRBV7-9 to TRBJ2-1, with TRBD2 matching 9 bases. The CDR3 spans 13 residues. CDR1 is SEHNR, CDR2 FQNEAQ, per germline (reference sequence). V gave up 6 bases and J gave up 3 bases; unmatched junction bases: 0. As DNA, the CDR3 is TGTGCCAGCAGGCGGGGGGGCTACAATGAGCAGTTCTTC. This gives the protein CASRRGGYNEQFF.

The chain uses TRBV27 and TRBJ2-5; tentative D call: TRBD1 (6 bases). There are 15 residues in the CDR3. CDR1 is MNHEY and CDR2 is SMNVEV in the germline V gene (reference sequence). The germline V and J ends were trimmed by 8 bases and 7 bases, with 23 bases remaining between them. CDR3 sequence (DNA): TGTGCCAGCGGCCTCGGGACACCTTCTTTGGGGACCCAGTACTTC. This codes for CASGLGTPSLGTQYF.

V gene TRBV29-1 combines with J gene TRBJ1-5; D may be TRBD1 (6 bases). CDR3 length equals 14 residues. From germline, CDR1 is SQVTM and CDR2 ANQGSEA. V lost 6 bases to trimming and J lost 7 bases, with 19 bases between them. CDR3 protein: CSVALQGSGQPQHF. CDR3 DNA sequence: TGCAGCGTGGCGCTACAGGGTAGTGGACAGCCCCAGCATTTT.

V is TRBV3-1 (or the pseudogene TRBV3-2) and J is TRBJ2-7; 9 nucleotides line up with TRBD2. V was pared by 2 bases and J by 7 bases, with 12 bases of the junction left unmatched. CDR3 size: 16 residues. The germline CDR1 and CDR2 sequences are LGHDT and YNNKEL (reference sequence). CDR3 protein: CASSQQRLAAFGEQYF. DNA of the CDR3: TGTGCCAGCAGCCAACAGCGACTAGCGGCTTTTGGGGAGCAGTACTTC.